The 30 T cell receptor beta chains below come from one sample, sequenced in a study of regulatory T cells in long-lasting Graves disease. For TCR beta, libraries came from iRepertoire HTBI primers and Arm-PCR of CDR3 regions. TCRdb re-called the multiplex PCR reads with MiXCR, one entry per CDR3 protein. The table shows fewer than 650,000 distinct CDR3 sequences, with about 15% occurring only once. Time point described: newly diagnosed GD, antithyroid drugs for less than 3 months. The authors made the TCR library using RNA they extracted from PBMCs. These records were also assigned to another study, of T cells in Graves' hyperthyroidism and ophthalmopathy.

Sequencing used peripheral blood mononuclear cells (PBMCs), obtained at new diagnosis, from a patient treated with antithyroid drugs. Receptors originate from a woman aged 25-40 years with Graves disease.

This clonotype has ten or more counts. V usage is TRBV28 and J usage is TRBJ1-1, with a weak D call TRBD1 (6 bases). V was shortened by 2 bases and J by 7 bases, with 14 bases between the two germline ends. The CDR3 has 14 residues. Germline values: CDR1 MDHEN, CDR2 SYDVKM. This CDR3 is CASSLEDGTFEAFF. CDR3 nucleotides: TGTGCCAGCAGTTTAGAGGACGGGACATTTGAAGCTTTCTTT.

The V and J genes are TRBV28 and TRBJ2-7; no definite D call. This CDR3 is built from 14 residues. Germline lookup yields CDR1 MDHEN and CDR2 SYDVKM. V gave up 3 bases and J gave up 6 bases, with 15 bases separating them. The CDR3 protein is CASSFDSPNPEQYF. The CDR3 DNA sequence: TGTGCCAGCAGTTTTGACTCCCCGAATCCCGAGCAGTACTTC.

This clonotype was counted at least ten times. This chain uses TRBV7-2 with TRBJ2-1; D perhaps matches TRBD1 (6 bases). CDR1 is SGHTA, CDR2 FQGNSA, per germline. The CDR3 spans 14 residues. V dropped 5 bases and J dropped 4 bases, with 12 bases sitting between them. The CDR3 DNA follows: TGTGCCAGCAGCACAGGGACCGTTTACAATGAGCAGTTCTTC. Its protein is CASSTGTVYNEQFF.

This clonotype was seen a single time. V is TRBV4-1 and J is TRBJ1-4; no firm D call. The CDR3 loop spans 17 amino acids. Germline CDR1 MGHRA, CDR2 YSYEKL. Trimming left V 2 bases short and J 8 bases short, with 21 bases between. The CDR3 coding sequence is TGCGCCAGCAGCCAACCCTTCCAGGCGGCTGCGTTCGAAAAACTGTTTTTT. It yields the protein CASSQPFQAAAFEKLFF.

A word on this clonotype: An end of the junction differs from the germline gene, which may be a read error. The rearrangement uses TRBV3-1 and TRBJ1-1; D possibly corresponds to TRBD1 (5 bases). The germline V gene has CDR1 LGHDT and CDR2 YNNKEL (reference sequence). The CDR3 loop spans 14 amino acids. CDR3 sequence reads: CAGSLRGGGTEAFF. The CDR3 nucleotides read TGTGCCGGCAGCCTTCGGGGGGGTGGCACTGAAGCTTTCTTT.

The rearrangement links TRBV9 to TRBJ2-5; no reliable D call. Germline lookup yields CDR1 SGDLS and CDR2 YYNGEE. Trimming cost V 4 bases and J 2 bases, with 12 bases left between them. The CDR3 is made up of 14 amino acids. The CDR3 region has the DNA TGTGCCAGCAGCCTACGGACGGATCAAGAGACCCAGTACTTC. Amino acids: CASSLRTDQETQYF. Full variable domain (remainder filled in from reference TRBV9 and TRBJ2-5): DSGVTQTPKHLITATGQRVTLRCSPRSGDLSVYWYQQSLDQGLQFLIQYYNGEERAKGNILERFSAQQFPDLHSELNLSSLELGDSALYFCASSLRTDQETQYFGPGTRLLVL.

This chain connects TRBV6-2 or TRBV6-3 to TRBJ2-3, with TRBD2 identical over 7 bases. The J segment lost 5 bases and the V segment lost 2 bases, leaving 7 bases of the junction unmatched. Per germline, CDR1 MNHEY and CDR2 SVGEGT. The CDR3 is 15 amino acids. CDR3 region: CASSYGGSQGDTQYF. The CDR3 nucleotides are TGTGCCAGCAGTTACGGCGGGAGTCAGGGAGATACGCAGTATTTT.

This clonotype was counted ten times or more. J is TRBJ1-5 and V is TRBV20-1; perhaps TRBD1 as D (5 bases). The V end lost 6 bases, the J end lost 3 bases, and 12 bases lay between the germline ends. The CDR3 covers 13 residues. CDR1 is DFQATT and CDR2 is SNEGSKA in the germline V gene (reference sequence). CDR3 sequence reads: CSASGTANQPQHF. As DNA, the CDR3 is TGCAGTGCGAGCGGGACCGCCAATCAGCCCCAGCATTTT.

This clonotype was seen at least ten times. The rearrangement uses TRBV20-1 and TRBJ2-3; D ambiguous. The CDR3 loop spans 11 amino acids. Trimming removed 6 bases from V and 3 bases from J, with 7 bases in between. The germline CDR1 and CDR2 sequences are DFQATT and SNEGSKA (reference sequence). CDR3 in amino acids: CSATPTDTQYF. For the CDR3, the DNA is TGCAGTGCCACCCCGACAGATACGCAGTATTTT.

The sample holds many counts of this clonotype. V usage is TRBV28 and J usage is TRBJ2-5; D unresolved. The V gene's germline CDR1 is MDHEN and CDR2 SYDVKM. CDR3 length: 13 residues. The V and J ends lost 3 bases and 2 bases respectively, with 7 bases between them. Written as DNA, the CDR3 is TGTGCCAGCAGTTTGGTCAATCAAGAGACCCAGTACTTC. This sequence encodes CASSLVNQETQYF.

This clonotype has at least ten counts. The genes are TRBV5-1 and TRBJ2-1; 7 nucleotides line up with TRBD2. The CDR3 loop spans 15 amino acids. CDR1 is SGHRS and CDR2 is YFSETQ in the germline V gene. The J segment lost 4 bases and the V segment lost 2 bases, leaving 6 bases of the junction unmatched. CDR3 coding DNA: TGCGCCAGCAGCTTTGAGGCTAGCGGTTACAATGAGCAGTTCTTC. Translating it yields CASSFEASGYNEQFF.

This clonotype was counted only a few times. CDR3: CAVPPPPGREGSYNEQFF. The CDR3 DNA reads as TGTGCCGTCCCTCCCCCCCCTGGGCGGGAGGGCTCCTACAATGAGCAGTTCTTC. This chain uses TRBV28 with TRBJ2-1; 9 positions match TRBD2. The V gene end was trimmed by 11 bases and the J gene end by 0 bases; junction bases not matched to a gene: 17. CDR3 length: 18 residues. CDR1 and CDR2 from the germline V gene are MDHEN and SYDVKM. The complete variable domain, with remaining parts taken from reference TRBV28 and TRBJ2-1, reads DVKVTQSSRYLVKRTGEKVFLECVQDMDHENMFWYRQDPGLGLRLIYFSYDVKMKEKGDIPEGYSVSREKKERFSLILESASTNQTSMYLCAVPPPPGREGSYNEQFFGPGTRLTVL.

In its sample, this clonotype was seen a few times. V usage is TRBV7-3 and J usage is TRBJ1-1; D call uncertain. CDR1 is SGHTA and CDR2 is FQGTGA in the germline V gene. This CDR3 comprises 13 residues. Trimming pared 3 bases from V and 3 bases from J, leaving 8 bases between. The DNA for the CDR3 is TGTGCCAGCAGCTTTGACAAGCACACTGAAGCTTTCTTT. Translation: CASSFDKHTEAFF.

The rearrangement uses TRBV27 and TRBJ2-5, with 15 nucleotides matching TRBD2. The J segment lost 2 bases and the V segment lost 5 bases, leaving 15 bases of the junction unmatched. Germline values: CDR1 MNHEY, CDR2 SMNVEV (reference sequence). The CDR3 length is 20 residues. The CDR3 protein is CASSRTGTPGTSGRQETQYF. The CDR3 nucleotides are TGTGCCAGCAGTCGCACCGGGACACCCGGGACTAGCGGGAGGCAAGAGACCCAGTACTTC.

This clonotype has ten or more counts. The V and J genes are TRBV28 and TRBJ1-1; D ambiguous. Germline V gene sequence: CDR1 MDHEN, CDR2 SYDVKM. The CDR3 length is 12 residues. V was pared by 6 bases and J by 3 bases, with 8 bases between. DNA for the CDR3: TGTGCCAGCAGGCAGGCCTACACTGAAGCTTTCTTT. Amino acids: CASRQAYTEAFF.

In DNA, the CDR3 is TGCAGTGCCCTCGCCAGGGTCCCCTATGGCTACACCTTC. Translation gives CSALARVPYGYTF. The chain has TRBV20-1 and TRBJ1-2, with TRBD1 as a possible D gene (5 bases). V lost 6 bases and J lost 4, with 15 bases in between. From germline, CDR1 is DFQATT and CDR2 SNEGSKA (reference sequence). The CDR3 is 13 residues long.

This clonotype was seen ten or more times. The chain combines TRBV6-1 with TRBJ1-1, with D possibly matching TRBD1 (6 bases). Germline CDR1 and CDR2: MNHNS and SASEGT. V lost 6 bases to trimming and J lost 1 base, with 21 bases between them. The CDR3 is made up of 17 amino acids. CDR3 nucleotide sequence: TGTGCCAGCAGGGACGTTATAGTATGGGGGCAGAACACTGAAGCTTTCTTT. Protein product: CASRDVIVWGQNTEAFF.

This clonotype was counted ten times or more. The rearrangement joins TRBV12-3 or TRBV12-4 to TRBJ1-5; D not resolved. This CDR3 contains 17 residues. Trimming removed 1 base at V and 6 bases at J, with 19 bases between. DNA for the CDR3: TGTGCCAGCAGTTTAGTTGTTGGCAGCGCCTCCGCTCAGCCCCAGCATTTT. Translation gives CASSLVVGSASAQPQHF.

This clonotype was counted between two and nine times. This chain uses TRBV5-6 with TRBJ1-1; 7 nucleotides match TRBD1. The CDR3 spans 15 residues. V was clipped by 4 bases and J by 6 bases; unmatched bases: 12. Germline-derived CDR1 and CDR2 are SGHDT and YYEEEE. CDR3 DNA sequence: TGTGCCAGCAGCCACATTATTCCGACAGGGTCTGAAGCTTTCTTT. Encoded protein: CASSHIIPTGSEAFF.

The gene calls are TRBV4-2 and TRBJ2-7; no definite D call. From germline, CDR1 is LGHNA and CDR2 YNFKEQ. This CDR3 has 18 amino acids. V lost 4 bases and J lost 0, with 22 bases in between. The CDR3 sequence: CASSRGIVVGSSSYEQYF. Written as DNA, the CDR3 is TGTGCCAGCAGCCGAGGCATCGTGGTTGGATCGAGCTCCTACGAGCAGTACTTC.

The table lists this clonotype with many counts. The chain is built from TRBV27 and TRBJ2-7, with TRBD1 identical over 10 bases. This CDR3 region has 16 residues. Germline V gene data show CDR1 as MNHEY and CDR2 as SMNVEV (reference sequence). V lost 5 bases to trimming and J lost 8 bases; unmatched junction nucleotides: 15. CDR3 DNA sequence: TGTGCCAGCAGTGCCCCCGGGACAGGGGACTCGGTGAAGCAGTACTTC. Amino acids: CASSAPGTGDSVKQYF.

This clonotype turned up a few times. V gene TRBV12-3 or TRBV12-4 combines with J gene TRBJ2-7; D is possibly TRBD1 or TRBD2 (5 bases each). V lost 3 bases, J lost 2 bases, and 11 bases lay in between. CDR3 length: 14 residues. The CDR3, as DNA: TGTGCCAGCAGTTTTATCGGGGCCACCTACGAGCAGTACTTC. It specifies CASSFIGATYEQYF.

This clonotype was seen more than once but under ten times. At one end, the junction sequence differs from germline, possibly due to a read error. CDR3: CASSTRIQETQYF. DNA for the CDR3: TGTGCCAGCAGTACCCGAATACAAGAGACCCAGTACTTC. The chain carries TRBV19 and TRBJ2-5, with D hard to call. The CDR3 extends over 13 amino acids. The germline CDR1 and CDR2 sequences are LNHDA and SQIVND (reference sequence).

The sample holds many counts of this clonotype. The genes are TRBV6-1 and TRBJ1-2; maybe TRBD1 (5 bases). Trimming took 8 bases from V and 2 from J, leaving 9 bases between them. The germline gives CDR1 MNHNS, CDR2 SASEGT. The CDR3 is 12 amino acids. CDR3 in amino acids: CASRKGNYGYTF. CDR3 nucleotide sequence: TGTGCCAGCCGGAAGGGGAACTATGGCTACACCTTC.

In its sample, this clonotype was seen a few times. The J gene is TRBJ1-5, the V gene TRBV7-9; a possible D gene is TRBD1 (5 bases). The germline CDR1 and CDR2 sequences are SEHNR and FQNEAQ (reference sequence). This CDR3 is 16 amino acids long. Trimming left V 9 bases short and J 0 bases short, with 18 bases between. This chain's CDR3 is CASPGVGPYSNQPQHF. The CDR3 region has the DNA TGTGCCAGTCCGGGGGTGGGGCCCTATAGCAATCAGCCCCAGCATTTT. Complete variable domain (other parts from reference TRBV7-9 and TRBJ1-5): DTGVSQNPRHKITKRGQNVTFRCDPISEHNRLYWYRQTLGQGPEFLTYFQNEAQLEKSRLLSDRFSAERPKGSFSTLEIQRTEQGDSAMYLCASPGVGPYSNQPQHFGDGTRLSIL.

This clonotype was observed at least ten times. The chain has TRBV2 and TRBJ2-1; TRBD1 aligns across 11 bases. The length of the CDR3 is 13 residues. Germline assignment: CDR1 SNHLY and CDR2 FYNNEI. The J segment lost 8 bases and the V segment lost 4 bases, leaving 1 base of the junction unmatched. The CDR3 DNA reads TGTGCCAGCAGTGGGGACAGGGGGGATGAGCAGTTCTTC. As protein: CASSGDRGDEQFF.

Written as DNA, the CDR3 is TGTGCCAGCAGCTTACACAGTTGGGCTAGCGGGAGGACCTACAATGAGCAGTTCTTC. Translated, it gives CASSLHSWASGRTYNEQFF. This chain connects TRBV11-2 to TRBJ2-1; TRBD2 matches 11 bases. This CDR3 region has 19 residues. V lost 2 bases to trimming and J lost 2 bases; unmatched junction nucleotides: 11. Germline CDR1 reads SGHAT; CDR2 reads FQNNGV.

This clonotype was seen only a few times. The rearrangement uses TRBV6-1 and TRBJ2-7; D call uncertain. The CDR3 has 17 residues. V was trimmed by 5 bases and J by 1 base, leaving 21 bases between them. Germline assignment: CDR1 MNHNS and CDR2 SASEGT. This chain's CDR3 is CASSPWPDIPNSYEQYF. The CDR3 nucleotides read TGTGCCAGCAGTCCATGGCCGGATATCCCCAATTCCTACGAGCAGTACTTC.

The chain has TRBV6-9 and TRBJ2-7; 8 bases are shared with TRBD1. CDR1 and CDR2 (germline): MNHGY, SVAAGI. With 2 bases clipped from V and 4 bases from J, the junction kept 7 bases outside the gene matches. The CDR3 loop spans 15 amino acids. CDR3 sequence reads: CASSYETGDRYEQYF. For the CDR3, the DNA is TGTGCCAGCAGTTATGAGACAGGGGATCGATACGAGCAGTACTTC.

This chain connects TRBV11-1 to TRBJ1-1; D gene unclear. V was trimmed by 3 bases and J by 4 bases, leaving 9 bases between them. The CDR3 runs 13 residues. In germline, CDR1 is SGHAT, CDR2 FQDESV (reference sequence). The CDR3: CASSFHQATEAFF. DNA of the CDR3: TGTGCCAGCAGCTTTCACCAGGCCACTGAAGCTTTCTTT.